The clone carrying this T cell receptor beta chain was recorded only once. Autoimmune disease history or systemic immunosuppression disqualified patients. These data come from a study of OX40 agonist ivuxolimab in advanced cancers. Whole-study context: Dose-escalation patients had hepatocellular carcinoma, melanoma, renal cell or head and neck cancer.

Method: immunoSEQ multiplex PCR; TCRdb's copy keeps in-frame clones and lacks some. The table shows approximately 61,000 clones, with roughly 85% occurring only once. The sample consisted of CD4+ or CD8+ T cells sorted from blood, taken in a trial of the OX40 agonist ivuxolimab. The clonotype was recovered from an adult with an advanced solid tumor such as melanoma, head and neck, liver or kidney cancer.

The CDR3 region has the DNA TGTGCCAGCAGGCAGGGGGCCGAAAAACTGTTTTTT. The encoded protein is CASRQGAEKLFF. The chain couples TRBV2 to TRBJ1-4; TRBD1 agrees at 8 bases. The CDR3 consists of 12 residues. The germline V gene has CDR1 SNHLY and CDR2 FYNNEI. After removal of 6 bases from V and 8 bases from J, the junction contained 2 bases not matched to a gene.